The 17 T cell receptor beta chains below all came from one sample that was sequenced in a study of cytomegalovirus exposure and HLA in healthy donors (dated by TCRdb to about 2017). Library creation used the immunoSEQ multiplex PCR assay. For the multiplex PCR, a mixture combining 60 forward primers for TCR Vbeta segments and 13 reverse primers for TCR Jbeta segments was used. Here the immuneACCESS table is served through TCRdb, limited to in-frame sequences with V and J called. Missing clones are a known gap in these copies; in checked studies unresolved V genes cover under half, and the rest lacks a known reason. Counted in this sample were approximately 72,000 clones; around 79% of them appeared once. The ten largest clones add up to 4.5% to 7% of the sample. The sequenced sample was PBMCs. Every receptor here comes from a male donor in good health and CMV-seropositive.

V is TRBV13 and J is TRBJ2-3, with 11 bases fitting TRBD2. CDR1 and CDR2 from the germline V gene are PRHDT and FYEKMQ (reference sequence). This CDR3 has 16 residues. The V segment lost 2 bases and the J segment 1 base; nucleotides outside the gene matches: 2. CDR3 nucleotide sequence: TGTGCCAGCAGCTTACTAGCGGGAGGAGGCACAGATACGCAGTATTTT. It translates to CASSLLAGGGTDTQYF. The variable domain in full, completed from reference TRBV13 and TRBJ2-3, reads AAGVIQSPRHLIKEKRETATLKCYPIPRHDTVYWYQQGPGQDPQFLISFYEKMQSDKGSIPDRFSAQQFSDYHSELNMSSLELGDSALYFCASSLLAGGGTDTQYFGPGTRLTVL.

The chain joins TRBV4-3 to TRBJ2-7; a possible D gene is TRBD2 (6 bases). Germline V gene lookup returns CDR1 LGHNA and CDR2 YSLEER. Trimming pared 0 bases from V and 6 bases from J, leaving 9 bases between. The CDR3 has 13 amino acids. The CDR3 loop is CASSQDLEGEQYF. CDR3 DNA sequence: TGCGCCAGCAGCCAAGATTTGGAGGGCGAGCAGTACTTC.

The chain is built from TRBV6-1 and TRBJ1-1, with 9 nucleotides matching TRBD1. From germline, CDR1 is MNHNS and CDR2 SASEGT. V gave up 6 bases and J gave up 2 bases; unmatched junction bases: 1. The CDR3 consists of 13 residues. The CDR3 protein is CASRQGANTEAFF. For the CDR3, the DNA is TGTGCCAGCAGACAGGGGGCAAACACTGAAGCTTTCTTT.

The gene calls are TRBV4-1 and TRBJ2-7; TRBD2 is a possible D gene (6 bases). Germline assignment: CDR1 MGHRA and CDR2 YSYEKL. Trimming removed 5 bases from V and 2 bases from J, with 19 bases in between. The CDR3 length is 16 residues. The CDR3 nucleotides read TGCGCCAGCAGCGACACCGGAGGGCCAGTAGCCTACGAGCAGTACTTC. Amino acids: CASSDTGGPVAYEQYF.

The V gene is TRBV7-9, the J gene TRBJ2-1, with TRBD1 matching 9 bases. J was trimmed by 16 bases and V by 1 base; bases with no gene match: 5. Germline V lookup: CDR1 SEHNR, CDR2 FQNEAQ (reference sequence). There are 12 residues in the CDR3. The CDR3 nucleotides are TGTGCCAGCAGCTTAGAGGACAGGGGATATTTCTTC. As protein: CASSLEDRGYFF.

This chain uses TRBV19 with TRBJ1-5; 7 bases match TRBD1. CDR3 size: 15 residues. Trimming removed 6 bases from V and 6 bases from J; junction bases left unmatched: 11. Germline CDR1 reads LNHDA; CDR2 reads SQIVND (reference sequence). The CDR3 DNA is TGTGCCAGTAGACCAGACAGGGATTATTTTCAGCCCCAGCATTTT. Its translation is CASRPDRDYFQPQHF.

The CDR3 nucleotides are TGTGCCAGCACCTTTTTACAGGGGGCCACCGGGGAGCTGTTTTTT. Protein: CASTFLQGATGELFF. The gene calls are TRBV28 and TRBJ2-2; the match to TRBD1 covers 9 bases. Germline V gene data show CDR1 as MDHEN and CDR2 as SYDVKM. The CDR3 has 15 residues. J was trimmed by 4 bases and V by 7 bases; bases with no gene match: 7.

The chain joins TRBV5-1 to TRBJ1-5; the D gene is possibly TRBD1 (5 bases). Germline V gene sequence: CDR1 SGHRS, CDR2 YFSETQ. This CDR3 has 20 amino acids. Between the trimmed V and J ends, which lost 1 base and 0 bases, there was a span of 23 bases. CDR3 DNA: TGCGCCAGCAGCTTGAGGAAAACAGGCCAATGGCTCGATAGCAATCAGCCCCAGCATTTT. Translating gives CASSLRKTGQWLDSNQPQHF.

The chain employs TRBV6-4 and TRBJ1-1; D is unresolved. Trimming shortened V by 2 bases and J by 0 bases, and 13 bases separated the two germline ends. The V gene's germline CDR1 is MRHNA and CDR2 SNTAGT. CDR3 length: 16 residues. The CDR3, as DNA: TGTGCCAGCAGTGACCCGAGCGTTCTACTGAACACTGAAGCTTTCTTT. It translates to CASSDPSVLLNTEAFF.

J is TRBJ2-3 and V is TRBV30; 13 bases align to TRBD2. V shed 1 base and J 2 bases; nucleotides not matched to a gene: 21. There are 22 residues in the CDR3. Germline CDR1 and CDR2: GTSNPN and SVGIG (reference sequence). CDR3 in DNA: TGTGCCTGGAGTGGAGACAGTTGGACTAGCGGGAGTTTGGTAGGGAACACAGATACGCAGTATTTT. The encoded protein is CAWSGDSWTSGSLVGNTDTQYF.

The rearrangement links TRBV7-5 to TRBJ2-7; TRBD2, the D gene given by the table, was not confirmed from the DNA. TRBV7-5 constitutes a pseudogene. The CDR3 runs 13 residues. The CDR3 spells CARSLDEGPRQYF. DNA for the CDR3: TGTGCCAGAAGCTTAGACGAGGGCCCCCGGCAGTACTTC.

The chain carries TRBV7-8 and TRBJ2-5; D is possibly TRBD2 (6 bases). Trimming removed 4 bases from V and 4 bases from J, with 19 bases in between. The CDR3 runs to 16 residues. Germline CDR1 and CDR2: SGHVS and FQNEAQ. The CDR3 nucleotides read TGTGCCAGCAGCTCTTCGGGGGAAATTACTTCAGAGACCCAGTACTTC. Encoded protein: CASSSSGEITSETQYF.

This chain connects TRBV29-1 to TRBJ2-2, with 8 positions matching TRBD2. V lost 6 bases, J lost 0 bases, and 3 bases stayed unmatched. The CDR3 has 14 residues. CDR1 is SQVTM and CDR2 is ANQGSEA in the germline V gene. The CDR3 nucleotides are TGCAGCGTCGCACTAGCGGCGAACACCGGGGAGCTGTTTTTT. This encodes CSVALAANTGELFF.

Of note for this clone: The sample holds other DNA sequences that translate to the same CDR3. The chain recombines TRBV18 with TRBJ2-5; the D is unclear. V dropped 3 bases and J dropped 2 bases, with 4 bases sitting between them. Germline CDR1 and CDR2: KGHSH and LQKENI. This CDR3 spans 12 amino acids. CDR3 DNA sequence: TGTGCCAGCTCACCCCAACAAGAGACCCAGTACTTC. It encodes CASSPQQETQYF. Together with reference TRBV18 and TRBJ2-5, the CDR3 gives the full variable domain: NAGVMQNPRHLVRRRGQEARLRCSPMKGHSHVYWYRQLPEEGLKFMVYLQKENIIDESGMPKERFSAEFPKEGPSILRIQQVVRGDSAAYFCASSPQQETQYFGPGTRLLVL.

DNA for the CDR3: TGTGCCAGCAGCTTACGTGGGGGGGCATTCACCGGGGAGCTGTTTTTT. Amino acid sequence: CASSLRGGAFTGELFF. V usage is TRBV7-9 and J usage is TRBJ2-2, with D possibly TRBD2 on 7 matching bases. V was cut by 2 bases and J by 4 bases, with 14 bases left in between. The CDR3 contains 16 residues. Germline CDR1 reads SEHNR; CDR2 reads FQNEAQ (reference sequence).

The chain couples TRBV7-9 to TRBJ1-2; 7 nucleotides match TRBD1. This CDR3 comprises 13 residues. Looked up from germline, CDR1 is SEHNR and CDR2 is FQNEAQ (reference sequence). With 1 base clipped from V and 9 bases from J, the junction kept 5 bases outside the gene matches. CDR3 DNA: TGTGCCAGCAGCTTAGTATCAGGGGGGAGCTACACCTTC. Amino acids: CASSLVSGGSYTF.

The chain has TRBV28 and TRBJ2-3, with D possibly matching TRBD2 (5 bases). Trimming stripped 3 bases from V and 2 bases from J, with 12 bases between. The CDR3 is 15 residues long. In germline, CDR1 is MDHEN, CDR2 SYDVKM. The CDR3 loop reads CASSLFAGTTDTQYF. For the CDR3, the DNA is TGTGCCAGCAGTTTGTTTGCGGGCACCACAGATACGCAGTATTTT.